The rows below give T cell receptor beta chains drawn from one sample of a study of blood T cell repertoires in COVID-19. Sequencing was performed with immunoSEQ multiplex PCR; in TCRdb, only in-frame clones are kept and a portion is missing. The data contain about 190,000 clones, about nine tenths of them singletons. Sequencing was performed on peripheral blood. These TCRs come from a man aged 25 to 45 with acute or convalescent COVID-19. Each CDR3 is given with its conserved first and last residue. The D gene is left open where the match is weak. Where a row states a size, it is once, few, many or the class of an expanded clone; other rows omit it.

D: NA; J: TRBJ1-4; size: NA; V: TRBV10-2; DNA: TGCGCCAGCAGCTGGGGGGCAACTAATGAAAAACTGTTTTTT; CDR3: CASSWGATNEKLFF
D: NA; J: TRBJ1-1; size: NA; V: TRBV20-1; DNA: TGCAGTGCTAGGGGACTTGAGGCTTTCTTT; CDR3: CSARGLEAFF
D: NA; J: TRBJ2-2; size: once; V: TRBV10-1; DNA: TGCGCCAGCAGTCAAAGCCTCACCGGGGAGCTGTTTTTT; CDR3: CASSQSLTGELFF
D: TRBD1; J: TRBJ2-5; size: once; V: TRBV10-2; DNA: TGCGCCAGCAGGGATACAGGGGCCCCGGGCGCCCAGTACTTC; CDR3: CASRDTGAPGAQYF
D: TRBD1; J: TRBJ1-6; size: NA; V: TRBV5-1; DNA: TGCGCCAGCAGCCCTGGACAGGGCACCCGTAATTCACCCCTCCACTTT; CDR3: CASSPGQGTRNSPLHF
D: NA; J: TRBJ1-1; size: few; V: TRBV9; DNA: TGTGCCAGCAGCCCGAAGGGGGGGGTGAACACTGAAGCTTTCTTT; CDR3: CASSPKGGVNTEAFF
D: TRBD2; J: TRBJ2-7; size: NA; V: TRBV27; DNA: TGTGCCAGCACCCCTCTAGCGGGAGAGGGCGAGCAGTACTTC; CDR3: CASTPLAGEGEQYF
D: NA; J: TRBJ1-5; size: NA; V: TRBV7-9; DNA: TGTGCCAGCAGCCCAGGGTTAGGGACAAGTAATCAGCCCCAGCATTTT; CDR3: CASSPGLGTSNQPQHF
D: NA; J: TRBJ2-3; size: NA; V: TRBV9; DNA: TGTGCCAGCAGCACAAGTGGGCTGTGGTCGGATACGCAGTATTTT; CDR3: CASSTSGLWSDTQYF
D: TRBD1; J: TRBJ2-3; size: NA; V: TRBV25-1; DNA: TGTGCCATGACAGGGGTCGCAGATACGCAGTATTTT; CDR3: CAMTGVADTQYF
D: TRBD1; J: TRBJ1-2; size: NA; V: TRBV28; DNA: TGTGCCAGCAGTTCCCCCCGCGGACAGGGAGTCTATGGCTACACCTTC; CDR3: CASSSPRGQGVYGYTF
D: NA; J: TRBJ1-5; size: NA; V: TRBV6-5; DNA: TGTGCCAGCAGTTACAATCAGGGGCTTAGCAATCAGCCCCAGCATTTT; CDR3: CASSYNQGLSNQPQHF
D: NA; J: TRBJ2-7; size: NA; V: TRBV9; DNA: TGTGCCAGCAGCCGGCCCGGGTCCTACGAGCAGTACTTC; CDR3: CASSRPGSYEQYF
D: NA; J: TRBJ1-1; size: NA; V: TRBV6-2/TRBV6-3; DNA: TGTGCCAGCAGCCACAGGGAGTGGACTGAAGCTTTCTTT; CDR3: CASSHREWTEAFF